This T cell receptor beta chain was documented in a study of blood T cell repertoires in COVID-19. In the study overall: COVID-19 samples, acute and convalescent, were from the United States, Italy and Spain.

Self-reported history from a screening survey and questionnaire set each donor's cohort. Authors' data handling: Reference gene primers were amplified, and this amplification served to estimate nucleated cell counts. TCRdb's copy holds only in-frame clones and misses some; the assay was immunoSEQ multiplex PCR. The DNA was the basis for D and trimming; V, J and clone size are from that table. This sample carries some 290,000 clones, 90% to 95% of them seen once, and the ten largest clones take 3.9%. The CDR3 is 17 amino acids. Trimming cost V 4 bases and J 7 bases; bases outside gene matches: 14. Germline V gene lookup returns CDR1 SGHVS and CDR2 FNYEAQ.

V usage is TRBV7-6 and J usage is TRBJ2-1, with 9 bases that match TRBD2. This sequence was found in a woman in her 30s who had been exposed to COVID-19. The sequenced sample was PBMCs or T cells enriched from blood (not recorded which). This CDR3 reads CASSSLSAGGRGNEQFF. In DNA, the CDR3 is TGTGCCAGCAGCTCACTCTCCGCGGGGGGGCGGGGGAATGAGCAGTTCTTC.